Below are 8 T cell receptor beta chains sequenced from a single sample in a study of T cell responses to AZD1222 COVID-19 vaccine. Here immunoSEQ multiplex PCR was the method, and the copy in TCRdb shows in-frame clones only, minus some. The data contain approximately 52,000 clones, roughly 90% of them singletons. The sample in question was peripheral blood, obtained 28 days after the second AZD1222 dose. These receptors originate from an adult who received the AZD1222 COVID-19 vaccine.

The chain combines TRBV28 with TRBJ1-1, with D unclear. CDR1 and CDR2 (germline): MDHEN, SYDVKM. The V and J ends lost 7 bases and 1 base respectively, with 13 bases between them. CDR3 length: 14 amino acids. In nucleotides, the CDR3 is TGTGCCAGCACCCCCGGACGGAAGAACACTGAAGCTTTCTTT. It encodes CASTPGRKNTEAFF.

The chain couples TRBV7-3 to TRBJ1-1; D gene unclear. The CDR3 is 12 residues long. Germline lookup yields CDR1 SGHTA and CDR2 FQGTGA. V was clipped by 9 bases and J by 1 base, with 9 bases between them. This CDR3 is CARRHRNTEAFF. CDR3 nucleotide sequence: TGTGCCAGAAGACACAGGAACACTGAAGCTTTCTTT. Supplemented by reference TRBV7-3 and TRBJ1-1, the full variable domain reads GAGVSQTPSNKVTEKGKYVELRCDPISGHTALYWYRQSLGQGPEFLIYFQGTGAADDSGLPNDRFFAVRPEGSVSTLKIQRTERGDSAVYLCARRHRNTEAFFGQGTRLTVV.

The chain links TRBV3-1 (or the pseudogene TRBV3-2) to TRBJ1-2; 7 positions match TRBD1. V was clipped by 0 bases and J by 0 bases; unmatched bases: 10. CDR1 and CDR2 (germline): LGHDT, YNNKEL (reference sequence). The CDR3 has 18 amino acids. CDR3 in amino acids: CASSQDPAGGLANYGYTF. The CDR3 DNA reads TGTGCCAGCAGCCAAGATCCCGCAGGGGGGCTAGCTAACTATGGCTACACCTTC.

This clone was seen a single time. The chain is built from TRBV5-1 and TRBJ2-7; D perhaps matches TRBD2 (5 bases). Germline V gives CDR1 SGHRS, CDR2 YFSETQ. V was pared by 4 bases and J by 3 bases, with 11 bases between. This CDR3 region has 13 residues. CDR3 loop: CASSAGEVYEQYF. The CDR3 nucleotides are TGCGCCAGCAGCGCCGGGGAAGTCTACGAGCAGTACTTC.

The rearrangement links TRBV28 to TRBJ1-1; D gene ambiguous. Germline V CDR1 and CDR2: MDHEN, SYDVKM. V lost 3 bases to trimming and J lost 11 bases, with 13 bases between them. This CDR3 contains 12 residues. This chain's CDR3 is CASSLDTSQAFF. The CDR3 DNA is TGTGCCAGCAGTTTGGATACCTCACAGGCTTTCTTT.

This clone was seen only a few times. CDR3 DNA sequence: TGTGCCAGCAGCTACGGACAGGGTGGGGGCTACGAGCAGTACTTC. Its translation is CASSYGQGGGYEQYF. V and J are TRBV7-9 and TRBJ2-7; 8 bases match TRBD1. The CDR3 consists of 15 residues. Unmatched junction bases numbered 8, after V lost 4 bases and J lost 3 bases. Germline CDR1 SEHNR, CDR2 FQNEAQ (reference sequence).

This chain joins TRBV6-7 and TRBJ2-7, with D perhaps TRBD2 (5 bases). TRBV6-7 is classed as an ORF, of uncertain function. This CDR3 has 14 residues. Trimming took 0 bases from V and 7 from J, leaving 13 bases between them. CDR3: CASSYSPSPKEQYF. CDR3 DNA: TGTGCCAGCAGTTACTCTCCTAGCCCTAAAGAGCAGTACTTC.

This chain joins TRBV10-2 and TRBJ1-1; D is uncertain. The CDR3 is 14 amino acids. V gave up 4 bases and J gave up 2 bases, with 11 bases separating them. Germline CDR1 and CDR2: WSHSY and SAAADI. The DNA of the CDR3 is TGCGCCAGCAGTGTCGGGAGTAGTAACACTGAAGCTTTCTTT. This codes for CASSVGSSNTEAFF.